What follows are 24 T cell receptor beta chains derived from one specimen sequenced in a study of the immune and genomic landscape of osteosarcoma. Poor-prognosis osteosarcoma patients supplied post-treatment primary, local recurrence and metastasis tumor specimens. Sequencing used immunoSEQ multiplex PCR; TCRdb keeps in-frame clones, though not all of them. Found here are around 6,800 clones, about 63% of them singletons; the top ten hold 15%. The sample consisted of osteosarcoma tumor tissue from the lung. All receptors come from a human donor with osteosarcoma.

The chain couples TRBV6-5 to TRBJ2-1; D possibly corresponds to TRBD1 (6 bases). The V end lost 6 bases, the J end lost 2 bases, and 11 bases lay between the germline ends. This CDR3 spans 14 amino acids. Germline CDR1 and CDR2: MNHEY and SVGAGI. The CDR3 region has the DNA TGTGCCAGCAGGAGGGACAACGCCTACAATGAGCAGTTCTTC. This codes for CASRRDNAYNEQFF.

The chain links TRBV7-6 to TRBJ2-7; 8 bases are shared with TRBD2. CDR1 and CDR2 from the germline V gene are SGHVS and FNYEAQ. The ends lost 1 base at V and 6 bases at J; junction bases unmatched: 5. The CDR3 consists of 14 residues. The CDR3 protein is CASSLETGGREQYF. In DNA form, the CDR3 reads TGTGCCAGCAGCTTAGAGACGGGGGGGCGCGAGCAGTACTTC.

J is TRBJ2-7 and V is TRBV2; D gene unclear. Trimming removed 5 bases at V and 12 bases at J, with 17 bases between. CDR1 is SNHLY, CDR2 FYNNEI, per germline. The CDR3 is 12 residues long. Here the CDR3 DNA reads TGTGCCAGCAGTACCCGGACCGAGATGAGGTACTTC. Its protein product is CASSTRTEMRYF.

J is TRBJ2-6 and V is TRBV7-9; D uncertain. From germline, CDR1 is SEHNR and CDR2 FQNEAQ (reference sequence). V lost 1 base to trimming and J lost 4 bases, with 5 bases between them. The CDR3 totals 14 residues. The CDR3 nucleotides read TGTGCCAGCAGCTTAGGCGCCGGGGCCAACGTCCTGACTTTC. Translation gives CASSLGAGANVLTF.

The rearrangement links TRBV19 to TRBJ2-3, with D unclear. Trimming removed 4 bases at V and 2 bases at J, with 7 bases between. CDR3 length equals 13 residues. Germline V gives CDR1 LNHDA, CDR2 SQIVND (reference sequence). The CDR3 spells CASSTVATDTQYF. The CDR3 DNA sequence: TGTGCCAGTAGTACCGTAGCCACAGATACGCAGTATTTT.

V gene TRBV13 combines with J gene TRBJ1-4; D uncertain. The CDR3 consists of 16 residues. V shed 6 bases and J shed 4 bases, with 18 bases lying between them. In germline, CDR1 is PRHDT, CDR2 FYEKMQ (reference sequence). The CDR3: CASSERSAAGNEKLFF. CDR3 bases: TGTGCCAGCAGTGAACGGTCGGCAGCGGGTAATGAAAAACTGTTTTTT. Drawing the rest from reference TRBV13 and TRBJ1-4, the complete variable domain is AAGVIQSPRHLIKEKRETATLKCYPIPRHDTVYWYQQGPGQDPQFLISFYEKMQSDKGSIPDRFSAQQFSDYHSELNMSSLELGDSALYFCASSERSAAGNEKLFFGSGTQLSVL.

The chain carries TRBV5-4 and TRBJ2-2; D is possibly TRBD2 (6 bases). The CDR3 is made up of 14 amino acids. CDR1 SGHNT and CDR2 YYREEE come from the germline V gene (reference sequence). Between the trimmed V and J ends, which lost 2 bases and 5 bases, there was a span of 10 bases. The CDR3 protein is CASSLGGTTGELFF. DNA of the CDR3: TGTGCCAGCAGCTTAGGTGGGACTACCGGGGAGCTGTTTTTT.

Written as DNA, the CDR3 is TGCGCCAGCAGCTTGGCCTCAATTCCCGGTAGCGGGGAGCTGTTTTTT. Protein sequence: CASSLASIPGSGELFF. The chain employs TRBV5-1 and TRBJ2-2; the D is unclear. CDR3 length equals 16 residues. V was cut by 0 bases and J by 7 bases, with 16 bases left in between. From germline, CDR1 is SGHRS and CDR2 YFSETQ.

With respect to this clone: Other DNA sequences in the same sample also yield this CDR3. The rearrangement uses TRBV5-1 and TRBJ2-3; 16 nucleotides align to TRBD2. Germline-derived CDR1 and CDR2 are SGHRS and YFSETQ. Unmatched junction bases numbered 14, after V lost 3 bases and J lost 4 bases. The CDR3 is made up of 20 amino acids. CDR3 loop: CASSWSAPGLAGGPADTQYF. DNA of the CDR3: TGCGCCAGCAGCTGGAGCGCACCGGGACTAGCGGGAGGGCCGGCAGATACGCAGTATTTT.

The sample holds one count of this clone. The CDR3 sequence: CASSVKNSGKVELFF. The DNA for the CDR3 is TGTGCCAGCAGCGTCAAGAATAGCGGGAAAGTGGAGCTGTTTTTT. The chain is built from TRBV9 and TRBJ2-2; 8 positions match TRBD2. Germline values: CDR1 SGDLS, CDR2 YYNGEE. J gave up 10 bases and V 2 bases, and 10 bases lay outside the gene matches. This CDR3 is 15 amino acids long. Full variable domain (missing parts from reference TRBV9 and TRBJ2-2): DSGVTQTPKHLITATGQRVTLRCSPRSGDLSVYWYQQSLDQGLQFLIQYYNGEERAKGNILERFSAQQFPDLHSELNLSSLELGDSALYFCASSVKNSGKVELFFGEGSRLTVL.

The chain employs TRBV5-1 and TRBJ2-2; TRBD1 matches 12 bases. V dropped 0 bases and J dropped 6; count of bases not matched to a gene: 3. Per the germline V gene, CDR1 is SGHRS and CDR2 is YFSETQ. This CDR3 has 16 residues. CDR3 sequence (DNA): TGCGCCAGCAGCTTGGAAGGGACAGGGGGCCCCGGGGAGCTGTTTTTT. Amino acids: CASSLEGTGGPGELFF. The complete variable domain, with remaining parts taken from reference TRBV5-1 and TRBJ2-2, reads KAGVTQTPRYLIKTRGQQVTLSCSPISGHRSVSWYQQTPGQGLQFLFEYFSETQRNKGNFPGRFSGRQFSNSRSEMNVSTLELGDSALYLCASSLEGTGGPGELFFGEGSRLTVL.

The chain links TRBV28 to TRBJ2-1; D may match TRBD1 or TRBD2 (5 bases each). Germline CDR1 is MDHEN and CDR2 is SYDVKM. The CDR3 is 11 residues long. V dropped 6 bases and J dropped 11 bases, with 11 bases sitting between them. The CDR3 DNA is TGTGCCAGCAGCGGGGCAGGGAAGCAGTTCTTC. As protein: CASSGAGKQFF.

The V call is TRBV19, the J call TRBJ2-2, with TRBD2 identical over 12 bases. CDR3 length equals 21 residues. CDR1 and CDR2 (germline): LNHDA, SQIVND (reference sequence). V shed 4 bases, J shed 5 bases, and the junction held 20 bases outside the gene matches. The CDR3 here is CASSTRTSGTIRVRRTGELFF. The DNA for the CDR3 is TGTGCCAGTAGTACCCGGACTAGCGGGACGATTCGAGTTAGACGGACCGGGGAGCTGTTTTTT.

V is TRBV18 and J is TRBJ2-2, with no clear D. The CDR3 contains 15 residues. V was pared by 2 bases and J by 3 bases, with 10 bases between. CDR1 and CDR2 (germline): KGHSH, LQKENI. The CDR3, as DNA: TGTGCCAGCTCACCAGGCGAGCGAGACACCGGGGAGCTGTTTTTT. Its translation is CASSPGERDTGELFF. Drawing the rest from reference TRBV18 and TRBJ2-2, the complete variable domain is NAGVMQNPRHLVRRRGQEARLRCSPMKGHSHVYWYRQLPEEGLKFMVYLQKENIIDESGMPKERFSAEFPKEGPSILRIQQVVRGDSAAYFCASSPGERDTGELFFGEGSRLTVL.

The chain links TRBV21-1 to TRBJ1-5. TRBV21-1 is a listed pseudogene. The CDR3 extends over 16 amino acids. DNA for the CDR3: TGTGCCAGCAGGGAATGGCTACATTGGCATCATCAGCCCCAGCATTTT. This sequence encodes CASREWLHWHHQPQHF.

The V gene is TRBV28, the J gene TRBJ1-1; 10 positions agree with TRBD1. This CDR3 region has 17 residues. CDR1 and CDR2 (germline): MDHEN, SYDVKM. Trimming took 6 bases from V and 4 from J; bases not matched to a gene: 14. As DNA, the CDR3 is TGTGCCAGCAGGGCGGGACAGGGGAAGGAGCTGGTCACTGAAGCTTTCTTT. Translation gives CASRAGQGKELVTEAFF.

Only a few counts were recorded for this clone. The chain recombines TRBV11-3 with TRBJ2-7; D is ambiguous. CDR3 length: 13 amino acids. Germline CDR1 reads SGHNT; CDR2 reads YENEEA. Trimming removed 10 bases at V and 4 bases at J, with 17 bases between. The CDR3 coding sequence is TGTGCCAACCCAACCAAGGGCCTGTACGAGCAGTACTTC. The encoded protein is CANPTKGLYEQYF. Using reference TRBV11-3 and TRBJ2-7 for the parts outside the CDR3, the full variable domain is EAGVVQSPRYKIIEKKQPVAFWCNPISGHNTLYWYLQNLGQGPELLIRYENEEAVDDSQLPKDRFSAERLKGVDSTLKIQPAELGDSAVYLCANPTKGLYEQYFGPGTRLTVT.

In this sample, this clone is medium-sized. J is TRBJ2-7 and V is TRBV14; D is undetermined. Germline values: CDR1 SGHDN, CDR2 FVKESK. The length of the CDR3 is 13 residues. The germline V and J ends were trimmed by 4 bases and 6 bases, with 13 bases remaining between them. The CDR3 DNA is TGTGCCAGCAGCCGACGGAGCCAGACCGAGCAGTACTTC. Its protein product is CASSRRSQTEQYF.

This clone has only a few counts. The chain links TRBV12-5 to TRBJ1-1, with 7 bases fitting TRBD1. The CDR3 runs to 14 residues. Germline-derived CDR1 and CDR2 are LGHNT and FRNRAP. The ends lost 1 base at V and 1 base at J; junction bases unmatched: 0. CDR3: CASGLGQGNTEAFF. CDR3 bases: TGTGCTAGTGGTTTGGGACAGGGGAACACTGAAGCTTTCTTT.

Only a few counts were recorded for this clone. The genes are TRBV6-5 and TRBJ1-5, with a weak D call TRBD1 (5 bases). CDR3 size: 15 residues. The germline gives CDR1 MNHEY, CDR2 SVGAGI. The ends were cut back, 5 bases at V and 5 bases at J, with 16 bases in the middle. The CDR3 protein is CASSAGTAGYQPQHF. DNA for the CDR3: TGTGCCAGCAGTGCCGGGACGGCCGGGTATCAGCCCCAGCATTTT.

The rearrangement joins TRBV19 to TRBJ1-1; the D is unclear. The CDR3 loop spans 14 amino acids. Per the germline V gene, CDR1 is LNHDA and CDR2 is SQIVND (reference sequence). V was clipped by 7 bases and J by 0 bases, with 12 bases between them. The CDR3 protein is CASTSSVVNTEAFF. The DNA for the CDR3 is TGTGCCAGTACCTCGAGTGTAGTGAACACTGAAGCTTTCTTT.

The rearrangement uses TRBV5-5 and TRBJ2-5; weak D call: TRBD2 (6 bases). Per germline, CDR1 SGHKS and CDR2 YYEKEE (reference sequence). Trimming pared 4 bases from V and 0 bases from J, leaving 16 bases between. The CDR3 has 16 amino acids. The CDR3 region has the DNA TGTGCCAGCAGCCCGCTAATGGGACTGGACCAAGAGACCCAGTACTTC. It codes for CASSPLMGLDQETQYF. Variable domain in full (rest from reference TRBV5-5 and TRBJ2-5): DAGVTQSPTHLIKTRGQQVTLRCSPISGHKSVSWYQQVLGQGPQFIFQYYEKEERGRGNFPDRFSARQFPNYSSELNVNALLLGDSALYLCASSPLMGLDQETQYFGPGTRLLVL.

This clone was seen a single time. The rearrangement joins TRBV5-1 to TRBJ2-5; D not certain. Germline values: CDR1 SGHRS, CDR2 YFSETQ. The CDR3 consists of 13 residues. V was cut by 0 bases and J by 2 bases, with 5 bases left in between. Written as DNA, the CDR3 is TGCGCCAGCAGCTTGGGTTCGCAAGAGACCCAGTACTTC. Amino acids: CASSLGSQETQYF.

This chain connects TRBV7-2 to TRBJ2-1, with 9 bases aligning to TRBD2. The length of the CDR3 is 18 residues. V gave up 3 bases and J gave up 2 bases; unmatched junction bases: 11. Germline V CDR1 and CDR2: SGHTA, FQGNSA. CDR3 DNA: TGTGCCAGCAGCTTCATCCTAGCGGGGAGTCGGGCCTACAATGAGCAGTTCTTC. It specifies CASSFILAGSRAYNEQFF. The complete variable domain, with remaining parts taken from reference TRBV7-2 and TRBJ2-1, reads GAGVSQSPSNKVTEKGKDVELRCDPISGHTALYWYRQSLGQGLEFLIYFQGNSAPDKSGLPSDRFSAERTGGSVSTLTIQRTQQEDSAVYLCASSFILAGSRAYNEQFFGPGTRLTVL.